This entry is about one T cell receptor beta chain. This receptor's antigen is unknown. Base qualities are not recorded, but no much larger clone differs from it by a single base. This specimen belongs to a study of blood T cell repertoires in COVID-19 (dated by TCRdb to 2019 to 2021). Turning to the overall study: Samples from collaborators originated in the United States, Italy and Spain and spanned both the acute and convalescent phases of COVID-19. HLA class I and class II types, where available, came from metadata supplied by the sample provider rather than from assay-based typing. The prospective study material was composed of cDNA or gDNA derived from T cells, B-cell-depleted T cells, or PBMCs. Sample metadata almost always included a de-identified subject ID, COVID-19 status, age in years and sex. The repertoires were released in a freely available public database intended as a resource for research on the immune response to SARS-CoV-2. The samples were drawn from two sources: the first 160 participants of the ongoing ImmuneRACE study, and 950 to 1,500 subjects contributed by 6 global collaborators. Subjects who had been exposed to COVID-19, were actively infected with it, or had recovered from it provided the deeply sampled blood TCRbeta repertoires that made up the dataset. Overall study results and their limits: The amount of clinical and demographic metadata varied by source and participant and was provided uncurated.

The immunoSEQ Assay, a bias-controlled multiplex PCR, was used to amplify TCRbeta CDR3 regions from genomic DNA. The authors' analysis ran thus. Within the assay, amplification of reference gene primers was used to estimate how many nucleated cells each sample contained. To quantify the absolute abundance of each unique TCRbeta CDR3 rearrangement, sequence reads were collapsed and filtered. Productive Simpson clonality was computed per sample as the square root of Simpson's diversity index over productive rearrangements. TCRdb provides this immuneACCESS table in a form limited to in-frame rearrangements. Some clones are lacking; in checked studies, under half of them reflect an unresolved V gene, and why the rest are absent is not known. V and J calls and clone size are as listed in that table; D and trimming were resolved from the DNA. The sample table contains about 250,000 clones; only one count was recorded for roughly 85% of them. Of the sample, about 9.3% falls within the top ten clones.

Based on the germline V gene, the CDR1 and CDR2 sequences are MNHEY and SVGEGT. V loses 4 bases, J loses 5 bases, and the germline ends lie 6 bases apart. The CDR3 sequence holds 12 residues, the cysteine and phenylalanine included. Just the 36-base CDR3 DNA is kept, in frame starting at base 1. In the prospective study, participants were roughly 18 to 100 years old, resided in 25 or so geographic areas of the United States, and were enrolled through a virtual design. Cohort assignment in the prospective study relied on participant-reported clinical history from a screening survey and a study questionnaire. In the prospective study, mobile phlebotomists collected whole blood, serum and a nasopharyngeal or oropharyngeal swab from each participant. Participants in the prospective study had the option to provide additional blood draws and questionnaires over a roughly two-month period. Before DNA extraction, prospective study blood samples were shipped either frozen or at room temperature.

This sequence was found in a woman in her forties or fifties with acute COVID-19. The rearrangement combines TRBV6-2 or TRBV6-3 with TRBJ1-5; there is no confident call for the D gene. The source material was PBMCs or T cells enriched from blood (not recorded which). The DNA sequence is TGTGCCAGCAGTTCTACTTATCAGCCCCAGCATTTT. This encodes CASSSTYQPQHF.